The present T cell receptor (beta chain) was sequenced within a study of CD8 T cells in ankylosing spondylitis. The study's findings and limits: Earlier authors reported some of these motif variants in reactive arthritis synovial fluid and blood. Characteristic, it appeared, of ankylosing spondylitis blood was a TCR beta motif of several highly homologous variants. Disease-linked clones reportedly showed significant enrichment in matched ankylosing spondylitis synovial fluid.

Between the trimmed V and J ends, which lost 6 bases and 5 bases, there was a span of 13 bases. Germline V gene lookup returns CDR1 SGHAT and CDR2 FQNNGV. The CDR3 runs 13 residues. Libraries of TCR beta came from quantitative 5'-RACE with molecular barcodes. TCRdb reprocessed the 5' RACE reads with MiXCR, giving one entry per CDR3 protein. The sample yields about 500,000 distinct CDR3 sequences, approximately 12% seen once. This clonotype was recorded many times. Its antigen is currently unknown. This receptor was taken from a male donor with ankylosing spondylitis. This chain links TRBV11-2 with TRBJ1-1; the D is unclear. The source material was blood, either unsorted or a sorted T cell fraction (not recorded which). The CDR3 sequence is CASSGDIRTEAFF. The CDR3 DNA sequence: TGTGCCAGCAGTGGAGATATTAGAACTGAAGCTTTCTTT.